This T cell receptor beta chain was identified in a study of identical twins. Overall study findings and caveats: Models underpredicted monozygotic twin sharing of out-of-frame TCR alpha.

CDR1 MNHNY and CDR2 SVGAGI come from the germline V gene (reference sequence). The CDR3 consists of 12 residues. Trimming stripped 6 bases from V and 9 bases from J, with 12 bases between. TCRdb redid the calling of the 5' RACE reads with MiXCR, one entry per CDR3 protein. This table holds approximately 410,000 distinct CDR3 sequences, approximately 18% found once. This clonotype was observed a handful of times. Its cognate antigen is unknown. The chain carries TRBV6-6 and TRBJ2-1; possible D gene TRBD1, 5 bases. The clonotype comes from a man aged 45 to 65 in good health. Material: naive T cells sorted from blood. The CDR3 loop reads CASRQEWGEQFF. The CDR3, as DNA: TGTGCCAGCAGACAGGAGTGGGGTGAGCAGTTCTTC.